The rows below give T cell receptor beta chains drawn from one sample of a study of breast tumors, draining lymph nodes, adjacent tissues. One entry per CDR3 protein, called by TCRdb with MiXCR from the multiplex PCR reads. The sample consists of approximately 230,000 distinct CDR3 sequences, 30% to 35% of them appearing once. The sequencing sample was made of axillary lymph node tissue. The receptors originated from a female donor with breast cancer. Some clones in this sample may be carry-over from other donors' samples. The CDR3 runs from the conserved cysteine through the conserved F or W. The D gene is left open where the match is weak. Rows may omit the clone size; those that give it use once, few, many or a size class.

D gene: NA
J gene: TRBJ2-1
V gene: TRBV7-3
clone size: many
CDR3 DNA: TGTGCCAGCAGCTTAAACACCCCGAATGAGCAGTTCTTC
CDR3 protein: CASSLNTPNEQFF

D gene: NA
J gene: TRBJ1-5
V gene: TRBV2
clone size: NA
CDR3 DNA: TGTGCCAGCAGGCCCGAGGGCAATCAGCCCCAGCATTTT
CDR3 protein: CASRPEGNQPQHF

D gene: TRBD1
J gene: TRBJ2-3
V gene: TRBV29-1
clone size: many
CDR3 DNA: TGCAGCGTTGATCGTGGGGACAGGGGCAGCACAGATACGCAGTATTTT
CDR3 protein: CSVDRGDRGSTDTQYF

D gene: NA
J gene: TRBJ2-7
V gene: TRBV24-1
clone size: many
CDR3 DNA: TGTGCCACCAGTGATACAGGGATCGGCGAGCAGTACTTC
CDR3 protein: CATSDTGIGEQYF

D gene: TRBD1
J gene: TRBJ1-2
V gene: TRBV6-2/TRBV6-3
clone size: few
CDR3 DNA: TGTGCCAGCAGCGAGGGGGTCAGATCCGGGACAGGGAACTATGGCTACACCTTC
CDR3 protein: CASSEGVRSGTGNYGYTF

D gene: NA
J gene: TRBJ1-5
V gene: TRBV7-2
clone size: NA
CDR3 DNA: TGTGCCAGCAGCCTCGTAGGTGCGGGGAACAATGAGCAGCATTTT
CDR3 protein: CASSLVGAGNNEQHF

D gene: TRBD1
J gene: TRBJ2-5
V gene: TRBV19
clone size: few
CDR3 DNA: TGTGCCAGTAGTACGACAGGGGGCTTAGGAGAGACCCAGTACTTC
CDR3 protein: CASSTTGGLGETQYF

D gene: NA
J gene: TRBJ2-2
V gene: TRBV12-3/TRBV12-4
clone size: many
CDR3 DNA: TGTGCCAGTACTAAAACCGCGACGGAACCCACCGGGGAGCTGTTTTTT
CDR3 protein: CASTKTATEPTGELFF

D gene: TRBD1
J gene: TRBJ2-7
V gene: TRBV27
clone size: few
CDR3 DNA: TGTGCCAGCAGTCTTTCACAGGGGACCTACGAGCAGTACTTC
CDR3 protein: CASSLSQGTYEQYF

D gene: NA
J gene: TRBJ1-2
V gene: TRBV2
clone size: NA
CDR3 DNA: TGTGCCAGCAGTGAAGGGACACGGTATGGCTACACCTTC
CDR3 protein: CASSEGTRYGYTF

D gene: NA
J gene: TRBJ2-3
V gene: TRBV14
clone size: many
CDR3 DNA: TGTGCCAGCAGCCAAGATAAATGGGCGGGGTTGGAGGATACGCAGTATTTT
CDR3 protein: CASSQDKWAGLEDTQYF

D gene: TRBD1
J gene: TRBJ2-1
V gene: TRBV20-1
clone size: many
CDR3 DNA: TGCAGTGCCGTGACGACAGGGAACGGCTCCTACAATGAGCAGTTCTTC
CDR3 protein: CSAVTTGNGSYNEQFF

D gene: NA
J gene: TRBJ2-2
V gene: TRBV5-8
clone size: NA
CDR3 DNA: TGTGCCAGCAGCACGGGACTGATTAACACCGGGGAGCTGTTTTTT
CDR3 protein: CASSTGLINTGELFF

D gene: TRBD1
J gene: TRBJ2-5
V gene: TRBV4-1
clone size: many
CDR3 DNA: TGCGCCAGCAGCCAAATAGGGACAGGGATTATAAAGACCCAGTACTTC
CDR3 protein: CASSQIGTGIIKTQYF

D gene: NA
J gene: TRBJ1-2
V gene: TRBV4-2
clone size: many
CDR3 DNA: TGTGCCAGCAGCCACCCCTGGGACACAGGCTACACCTTC
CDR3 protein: CASSHPWDTGYTF

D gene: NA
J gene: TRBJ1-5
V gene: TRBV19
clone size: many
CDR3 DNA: TGTGCCAGTAGAGGGTCGGACCAGCCCCAGCATTTT
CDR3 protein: CASRGSDQPQHF

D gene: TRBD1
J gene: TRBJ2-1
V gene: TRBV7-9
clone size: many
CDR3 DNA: TGTGCCAGCAGCTTAGTGGGACAGGGGAGGAGTGAGCAGTTCTTC
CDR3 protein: CASSLVGQGRSEQFF

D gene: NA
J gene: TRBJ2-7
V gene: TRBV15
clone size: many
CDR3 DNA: TGTGCCACCAGCAGAGTTGTAGGGCCCTTAATCTCCTACGAGCAGTACTTC
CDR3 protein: CATSRVVGPLISYEQYF

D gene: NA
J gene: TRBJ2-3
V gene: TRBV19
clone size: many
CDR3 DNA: TGTGCCAGTAGGTGGGGTAGCACAGATACGCAGTATTTT
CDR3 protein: CASRWGSTDTQYF

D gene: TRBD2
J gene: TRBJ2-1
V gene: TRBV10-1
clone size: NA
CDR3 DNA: TGCGCCAGCAGCTTCCGGGGCGGGAGGATTGATGAGCAGTTCTTC
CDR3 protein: CASSFRGGRIDEQFF

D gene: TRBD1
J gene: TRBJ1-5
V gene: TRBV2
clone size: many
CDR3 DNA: TGTGCCAGCAGCCTTCGACAGGGAAGGGGGCGGCCCCAGCATTTT
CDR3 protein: CASSLRQGRGRPQHF

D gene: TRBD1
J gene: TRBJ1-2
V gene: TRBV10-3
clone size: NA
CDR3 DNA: TGTGCCATCAGTGAGCCCAAAGGGACAGGGGCACCTGGCTACACCTTC
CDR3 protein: CAISEPKGTGAPGYTF

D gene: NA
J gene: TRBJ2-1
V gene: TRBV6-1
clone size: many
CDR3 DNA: TGTGCCAGCAACCCCAGGACTTACAATGAGCAGTTCTTC
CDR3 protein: CASNPRTYNEQFF

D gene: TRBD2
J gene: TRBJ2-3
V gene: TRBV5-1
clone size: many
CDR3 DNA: TGCGCCAGCAGCTCAAGACTAGCGGGAGTTCGCACAGATACGCAGTATTTT
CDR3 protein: CASSSRLAGVRTDTQYF

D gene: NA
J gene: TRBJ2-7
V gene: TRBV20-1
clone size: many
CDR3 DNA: TGCAGTGCCTTAGGGGACAACTCCTACGAGCAGTACTTC
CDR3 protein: CSALGDNSYEQYF

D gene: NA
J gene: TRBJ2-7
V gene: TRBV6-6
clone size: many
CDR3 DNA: TGTGCCAGCAGTCCCCAGGACGAGCAGTACTTC
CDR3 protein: CASSPQDEQYF

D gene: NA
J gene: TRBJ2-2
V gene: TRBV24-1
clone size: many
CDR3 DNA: NA
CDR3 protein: CATSDPTSGSFGAGELFF

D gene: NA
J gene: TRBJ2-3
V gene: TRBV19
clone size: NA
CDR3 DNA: TGTGCCAGCAGCTTAGGTGTGGTGCTTGGAACGCAGTATTTT
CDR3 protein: CASSLGVVLGTQYF

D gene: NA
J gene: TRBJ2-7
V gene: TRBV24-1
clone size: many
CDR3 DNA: TGTGCCACCAGTGGAGGGAGCTCCTACGAGCAGTACTTC
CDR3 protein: CATSGGSSYEQYF

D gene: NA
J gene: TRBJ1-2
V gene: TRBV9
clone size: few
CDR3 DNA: TGTGCCAGCAGCGTAGACGGGGATTATGGCTACACCTTC
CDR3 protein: CASSVDGDYGYTF

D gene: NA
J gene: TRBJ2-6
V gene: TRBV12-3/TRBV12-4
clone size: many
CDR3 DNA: TGTGCCAGCAGTTTCAGGGGTGGGGCCAACGTCCTGACTTTC
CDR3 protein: CASSFRGGANVLTF

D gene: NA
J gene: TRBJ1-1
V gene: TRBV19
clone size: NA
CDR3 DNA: TGTGCCAGTAGTATGTTATTGAACACTGAAGCTTTCTTT
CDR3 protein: CASSMLLNTEAFF

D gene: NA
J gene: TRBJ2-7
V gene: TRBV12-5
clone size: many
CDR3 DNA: TGTGCTAGTGGTTTGGTACTCGGGTCCCCCTCCTACGAGCAGTACTTC
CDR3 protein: CASGLVLGSPSYEQYF

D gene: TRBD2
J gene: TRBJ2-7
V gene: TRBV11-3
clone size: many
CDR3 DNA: TGTGCCAGCAGCTTAGCCGGGACTAGGTTCTACGAGCAGTACTTC
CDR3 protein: CASSLAGTRFYEQYF

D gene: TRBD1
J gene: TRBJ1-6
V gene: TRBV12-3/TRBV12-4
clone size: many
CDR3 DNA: TGTGCCAGCAGCCGTATGGGACAGTGGAATTCACCCCTCCACTTT
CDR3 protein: CASSRMGQWNSPLHF

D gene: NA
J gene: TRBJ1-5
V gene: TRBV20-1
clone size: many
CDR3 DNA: TGCAGTGCTAGAGCAGTAAATCAGCCCCAGCATTTT
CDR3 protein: CSARAVNQPQHF

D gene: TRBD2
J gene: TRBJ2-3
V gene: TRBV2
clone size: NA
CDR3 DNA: TGTGCCAGCTCACCGGAGACTAGCTGGGAAGATACGCAGTATTTT
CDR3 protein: CASSPETSWEDTQYF

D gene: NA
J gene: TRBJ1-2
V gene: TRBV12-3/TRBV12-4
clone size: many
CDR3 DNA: TGTGCCAGCAGTTTACTCCAGGGGTTTAACTATGGCTACACCTTC
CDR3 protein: CASSLLQGFNYGYTF

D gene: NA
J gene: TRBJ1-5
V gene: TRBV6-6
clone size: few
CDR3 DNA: TGTGCCAGCAGTGAAAGGGTAGGCTCTTCAGGTCAGCCCCAGCATTTT
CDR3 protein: CASSERVGSSGQPQHF

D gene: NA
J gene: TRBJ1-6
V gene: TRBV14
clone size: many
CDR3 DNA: TGTGCCAGCAGCCAAGAGGGTAGTCGTAATTCACCCCTCCACTTT
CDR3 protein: CASSQEGSRNSPLHF

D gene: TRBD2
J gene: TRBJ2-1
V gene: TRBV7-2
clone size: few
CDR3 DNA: TGTGCCAGCAGCTTAGTCCCCCCGGGACTAGGCAATGAGAAGCAGTTCTTC
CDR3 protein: CASSLVPPGLGNEKQFF

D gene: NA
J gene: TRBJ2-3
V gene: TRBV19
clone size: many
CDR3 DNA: TGTGCCAGTAGTAAAACAGGGCGCACAGATACGCAGTATTTT
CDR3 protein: CASSKTGRTDTQYF

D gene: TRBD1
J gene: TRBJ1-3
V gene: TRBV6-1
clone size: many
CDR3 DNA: TGTGCCAGCAAGGGGGACAGGGGATCGAACACCATATATTTT
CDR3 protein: CASKGDRGSNTIYF

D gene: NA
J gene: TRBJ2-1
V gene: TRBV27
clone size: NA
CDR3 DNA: TGTGCCACACTGACCCCGGGCTGGTTGGGTGAGCAGTTCTTC
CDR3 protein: CATLTPGWLGEQFF

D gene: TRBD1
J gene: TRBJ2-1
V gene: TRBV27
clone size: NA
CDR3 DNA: TGTGCCAGCAAGAATTTCCGGGACAGAACCTACAATGAGCAGTTCTTC
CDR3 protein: CASKNFRDRTYNEQFF

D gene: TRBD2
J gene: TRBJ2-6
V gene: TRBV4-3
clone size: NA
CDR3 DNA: TGCGCCAGCAGCCAAGATCTTGGGGGGGGCTCTGGGGCCAACGTCCTGACTTTC
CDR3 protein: CASSQDLGGGSGANVLTF

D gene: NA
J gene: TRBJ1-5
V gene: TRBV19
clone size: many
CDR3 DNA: TGTGCCAGTAGTCTTATTTCGGGACCTAGCAATCAGCCCCAGCATTTT
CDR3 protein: CASSLISGPSNQPQHF

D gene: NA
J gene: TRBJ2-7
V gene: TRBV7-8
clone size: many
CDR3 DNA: TGTGCCAGCAGCTTAATCCGCGGGATCGCCTACGAGCAGTACTTC
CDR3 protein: CASSLIRGIAYEQYF

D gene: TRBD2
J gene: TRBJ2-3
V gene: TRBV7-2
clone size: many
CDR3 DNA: TGTGCCAGCAGCTTAGCGCGGGGAGGGACAGATACGCAGTATTTT
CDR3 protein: CASSLARGGTDTQYF